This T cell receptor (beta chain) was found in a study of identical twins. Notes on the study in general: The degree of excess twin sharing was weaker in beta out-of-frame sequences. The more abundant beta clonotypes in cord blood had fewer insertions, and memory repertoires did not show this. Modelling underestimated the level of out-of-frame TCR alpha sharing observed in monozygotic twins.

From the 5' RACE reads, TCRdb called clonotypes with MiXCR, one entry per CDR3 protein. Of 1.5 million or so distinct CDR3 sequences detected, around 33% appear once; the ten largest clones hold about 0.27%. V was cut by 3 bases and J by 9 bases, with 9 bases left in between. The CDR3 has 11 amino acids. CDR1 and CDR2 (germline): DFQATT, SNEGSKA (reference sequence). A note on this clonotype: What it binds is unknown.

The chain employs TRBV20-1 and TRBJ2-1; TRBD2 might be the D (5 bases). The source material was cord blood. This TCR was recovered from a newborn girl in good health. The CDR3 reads CSARAGGEQFF. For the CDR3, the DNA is TGCAGTGCTAGGGCCGGAGGTGAGCAGTTCTTC.